These T cell receptor beta chains were read from a single sample in a study of T cell repertoires in cytomegalovirus infection. One entry per CDR3 protein, called by TCRdb with MiXCR from the reads. The sample consists of approximately 750,000 distinct CDR3 sequences, about 40% of them appearing once. Sequencing was carried out using PBMCs. The receptors here all came from a human donor in good health (CMV status not recorded). Some clones in this sample may be carry-over from other donors' samples. Both conserved end residues are part of each CDR3. The D gene is left open where the match is weak. Size is omitted from some rows. Given values are once, few, many or a class for expanded clones.

j_gene	abundance	v_gene	d_gene	CDR3aa	CDR3nt
TRBJ2-3	few	TRBV7-8	TRBD2	CASSDRLAGGSDTQYF	TGTGCCAGCAGCGACAGACTAGCGGGGGGGTCAGATACGCAGTATTTT
TRBJ2-5	few	TRBV28	.	CASCSGGILGETQYF	TGTGCCAGCTGTTCCGGGGGCATCTTGGGGGAGACCCAGTACTTC
TRBJ2-7	.	TRBV7-3	.	CASSLMTGPDYEQYF	TGTGCCAGCAGCTTAATGACCGGACCCGACTACGAGCAGTACTTC
TRBJ2-3	.	TRBV28	TRBD2	CASSFTSGGEYF	TGTGCCAGCAGTTTTACTAGCGGAGGGGAGTATTTT
TRBJ1-2	.	TRBV10-3	.	CAISETRIPDPGGYTF	TGTGCCATCAGTGAGACTCGGATCCCTGATCCAGGAGGCTACACCTTC
TRBJ2-5	.	TRBV19	.	CASREAALSEQETQYF	TGTGCCAGTAGGGAAGCGGCGCTCTCGGAGCAAGAGACCCAGTACTTC
TRBJ2-3	few	TRBV5-4	.	CASSLGGADTDTQYF	TGTGCCAGCAGCTTGGGGGGGGCGGACACAGATACGCAGTATTTT
TRBJ2-7	few	TRBV4-2	TRBD2	CASSQRTSGSYEQYF	TGTGCCAGCAGCCAACGGACTAGCGGTTCCTACGAGCAGTACTTC
TRBJ2-1	.	TRBV11-2	.	CASSLVRQGYNEQFF	TGTGCCAGCAGCTTAGTACGGCAAGGTTACAATGAGCAGTTCTTC
TRBJ1-6	.	TRBV19	TRBD1	CASRGQGSAPLHF	TGTGCCAGCCGGGGACAGGGGTCTGCACCCCTCCACTTT
TRBJ1-3	.	TRBV7-8	.	CTSSLQGYSGNTIYF	TGTACCAGCAGCTTGCAGGGTTACTCTGGAAACACCATATATTTT
TRBJ2-7	many	TRBV7-2	.	CASSRADPYEQYF	TGTGCCAGCAGCCGGGCAGACCCCTACGAGCAGTACTTC
TRBJ2-3	few	TRBV7-2	.	CASSVRQGLTDTQYF	TGTGCCAGCAGCGTACGACAGGGACTCACAGATACGCAGTATTTT
TRBJ1-5	.	TRBV7-9	.	CASSLGGSLTGNQPQHF	TGTGCCAGCAGCTTAGGGGGCAGCCTTACCGGGAATCAGCCCCAGCATTTT
TRBJ2-5	.	TRBV19	TRBD1	CASSETGAETQYF	TGTGCCAGTAGTGAGACAGGGGCAGAGACCCAGTACTTC
TRBJ2-2	.	TRBV7-9	.	CASSLMAPNTVELFF	TGTGCCAGCAGCTTAATGGCGCCAAACACCGTGGAGCTGTTTTTT
TRBJ2-1	.	TRBV20-1	TRBD2	CSAGTRSGKGNEQFF	TGCAGTGCTGGAACCCGTAGCGGGAAGGGCAATGAGCAGTTCTTC
TRBJ2-7	many	TRBV7-8	TRBD2	CASSSPGLHYEQYF	TGTGCCAGCAGCTCACCGGGACTACACTACGAGCAGTACTTC
TRBJ2-7	few	TRBV19	.	CASSIEAGHYEQYF	TGTGCCAGTAGTATAGAGGCAGGTCACTACGAGCAGTACTTC
TRBJ1-5	.	TRBV5-6	.	CASSSWGGNQPQHF	TGTGCCAGCAGCTCCTGGGGAGGGAATCAGCCCCAGCATTTT
TRBJ2-3	few	TRBV20-1	.	CSASHPLGGADTQYF	TGCAGTGCTAGTCATCCACTCGGGGGTGCAGATACGCAGTATTTT
TRBJ1-6	.	TRBV28	TRBD1	CASRTLWTGSNSPLHF	TGTGCCAGCAGGACCCTTTGGACAGGGTCCAATTCACCCCTCCACTTT
TRBJ2-2	few	TRBV5-5	.	CASSLAGPAGELFF	TGTGCCAGCAGCTTGGCCGGACCAGCCGGGGAGCTGTTTTTT
TRBJ2-1	.	TRBV7-2	.	CASSPGPAAYNEQFF	TGTGCCAGCAGCCCAGGACCGGCGGCCTACAATGAGCAGTTCTTC
TRBJ2-3	few	TRBV7-8	.	CASSLRPRASTDTQYF	TGTGCCAGCAGCTTAAGGCCCCGCGCTAGCACAGATACGCAGTATTTT
TRBJ1-1	.	TRBV6-5	.	CASSPMGGTKAFF	TGTGCCAGCAGCCCCATGGGCGGGACAAAAGCTTTCTTT